This T cell receptor beta chain was identified during a study of T-cell memory formation after mild COVID-19. From the 5' RACE reads, TCRdb called clonotypes with MiXCR, one entry per CDR3 protein. The sample lists around 340,000 distinct CDR3 sequences; around a sixth were seen once. The sequence came from a man between 18 and 29 years old who had mild COVID-19 (a few samples of this study predate the infection). Cell type and time point are not known. The source material was PBMCs or a T cell subset sorted from them (not recorded which).

CDR3 sequence: CASRRDSNSYEQYF. CDR3 coding DNA: TGTGCCAGCAGGAGGGACAGTAACTCCTACGAGCAGTACTTC. This sequence joins TRBV2 and TRBJ2-7, with 7 bases lining up with TRBD1. CDR1 is SNHLY, CDR2 FYNNEI, per germline. The J segment lost 0 bases and the V segment lost 6 bases, leaving 5 bases of the junction unmatched. CDR3 length equals 14 residues. Drawing the rest from reference TRBV2 and TRBJ2-7, the complete variable domain is EPEVTQTPSHQVTQMGQEVILRCVPISNHLYFYWYRQILGQKVEFLVSFYNNEISEKSEIFDDQFSVERPDGSNFTLKIRSTKLEDSAMYFCASRRDSNSYEQYFGPGTRLTVT.